This is a list of T cell receptor beta chains from one sample in a study of identical twins. Via MiXCR, TCRdb re-called the 5' RACE reads, giving one row per CDR3 protein. The data hold around 450,000 distinct CDR3 sequences, with 13% to 15% observed a single time. These data were also filed under a second study, of yellow fever vaccine responses in identical twins.

The sequenced sample was CD4+ T cells sorted from blood. These receptors were taken from a woman aged 18 to 35 in good health. Each CDR3 is given with its conserved first and last residue. Each record gives: V gene, J gene, D gene, clone size, CDR3 length, CDR3 protein, CDR3 DNA. The D gene is left open where the match is weak. Clone size appears in some rows only: once, few, many, or a class for an expanded clone.

TRBV7-2	TRBJ2-1	NA	NA	16	CASSLVGLRSYNEQFF	TGTGCCAGCAGCTTAGTAGGACTTCGCTCCTACAATGAGCAGTTCTTC
TRBV6-1	TRBJ2-6	NA	NA	15	CASSTLSTGANVLTF	TGTGCCAGCAGCACCTTGAGCACTGGGGCCAACGTCCTGACTTTC
TRBV27	TRBJ2-7	TRBD1	NA	16	CASSLGSGQGRYEQYF	TGTGCCAGCAGTTTGGGGTCGGGACAGGGACGATACGAGCAGTACTTC
TRBV12-3/TRBV12-4	TRBJ2-2	TRBD2	few	17	CASSFNSGRASTGELFF	TGTGCCAGCAGTTTCAATAGCGGGAGGGCGAGCACCGGGGAGCTGTTTTTT
TRBV5-1	TRBJ2-7	NA	NA	14	CASSLAPDSYEQYF	TGCGCCAGCAGCTTGGCGCCGGACTCCTACGAGCAGTACTTC
TRBV15	TRBJ1-5	NA	NA	20	CATSSERTPAGGYSNQPQHF	TGTGCCACCAGCAGTGAAAGGACTCCTGCCGGGGGTTATAGCAATCAGCCCCAGCATTTT
TRBV25-1	TRBJ2-5	TRBD1	few	15	CASSDTGQAQETQYF	TGTGCCAGCAGCGATACCGGACAGGCCCAAGAGACCCAGTACTTC
TRBV5-6	TRBJ2-2	TRBD2	NA	15	CASSLDGGAAGELFF	TGTGCCAGCAGCTTGGACGGGGGGGCCGCCGGGGAGCTGTTTTTT
TRBV28	TRBJ2-2	TRBD2	few	13	CASSLRTSPELFF	TGTGCCAGCAGTTTAAGGACTAGCCCTGAGCTGTTTTTT
TRBV11-2	TRBJ2-7	NA	many	13	CASSRGASYEQYF	TGTGCCAGCAGCCGGGGGGCCTCCTACGAGCAGTACTTC